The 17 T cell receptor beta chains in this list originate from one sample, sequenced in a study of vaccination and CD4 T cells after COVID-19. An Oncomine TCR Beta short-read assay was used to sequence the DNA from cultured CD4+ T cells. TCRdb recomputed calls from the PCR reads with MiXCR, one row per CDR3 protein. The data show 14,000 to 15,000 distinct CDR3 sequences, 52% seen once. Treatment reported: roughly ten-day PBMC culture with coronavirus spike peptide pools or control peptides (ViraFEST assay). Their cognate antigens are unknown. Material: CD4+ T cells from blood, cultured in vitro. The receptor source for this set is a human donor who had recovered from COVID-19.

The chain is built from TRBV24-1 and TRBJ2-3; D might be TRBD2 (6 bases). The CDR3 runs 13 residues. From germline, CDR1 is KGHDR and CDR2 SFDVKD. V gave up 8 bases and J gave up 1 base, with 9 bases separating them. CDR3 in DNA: TGTGCCACCAAGGAGGGAGGCACAGATACGCAGTATTTT. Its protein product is CATKEGGTDTQYF.

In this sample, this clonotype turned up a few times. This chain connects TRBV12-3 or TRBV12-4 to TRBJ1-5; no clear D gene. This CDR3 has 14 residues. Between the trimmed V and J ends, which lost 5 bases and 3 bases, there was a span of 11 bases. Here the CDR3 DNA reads TGTGCCAGCAGTCCGGGTCTTTACAATCAGCCCCAGCATTTT. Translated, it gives CASSPGLYNQPQHF.

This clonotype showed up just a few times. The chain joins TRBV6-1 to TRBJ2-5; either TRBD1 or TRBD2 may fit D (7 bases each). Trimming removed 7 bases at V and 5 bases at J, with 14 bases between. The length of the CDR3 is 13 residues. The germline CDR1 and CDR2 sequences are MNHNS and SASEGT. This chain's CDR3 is CASTHRGGETQYF. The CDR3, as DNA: TGTGCCAGCACACACAGGGGAGGGGAGACCCAGTACTTC.

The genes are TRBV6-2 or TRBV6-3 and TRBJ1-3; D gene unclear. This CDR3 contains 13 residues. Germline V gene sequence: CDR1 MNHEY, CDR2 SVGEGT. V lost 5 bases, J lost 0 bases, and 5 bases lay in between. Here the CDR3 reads CASSRSSGNTIYF. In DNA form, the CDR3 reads TGTGCCAGCAGTCGGAGCTCTGGAAACACCATATATTTT.

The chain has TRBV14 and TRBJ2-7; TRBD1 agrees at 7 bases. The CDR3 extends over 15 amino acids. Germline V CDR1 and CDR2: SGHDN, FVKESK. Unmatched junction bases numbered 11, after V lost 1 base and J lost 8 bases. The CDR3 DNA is TGTGCCAGCAGCCAAGCCCTGACAGGGCTACGCCAGCAGTACTTC. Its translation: CASSQALTGLRQQYF.

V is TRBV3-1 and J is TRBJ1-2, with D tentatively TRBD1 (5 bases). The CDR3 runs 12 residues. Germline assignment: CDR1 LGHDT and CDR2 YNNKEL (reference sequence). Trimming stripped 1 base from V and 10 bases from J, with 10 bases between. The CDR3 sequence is CASSQVPGSYTF. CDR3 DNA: TGTGCCAGCAGCCAAGTCCCAGGGTCCTACACCTTC.

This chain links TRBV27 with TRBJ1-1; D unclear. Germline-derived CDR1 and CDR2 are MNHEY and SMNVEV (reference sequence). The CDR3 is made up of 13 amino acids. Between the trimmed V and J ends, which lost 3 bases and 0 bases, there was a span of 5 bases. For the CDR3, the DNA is TGTGCCAGCAGTTTGAGTATGAACACTGAAGCTTTCTTT. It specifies CASSLSMNTEAFF.

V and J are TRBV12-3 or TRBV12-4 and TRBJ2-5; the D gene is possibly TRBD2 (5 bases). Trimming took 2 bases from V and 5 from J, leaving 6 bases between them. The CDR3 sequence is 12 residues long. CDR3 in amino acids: CASSLTGETQYF. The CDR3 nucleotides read TGTGCCAGCAGTTTAACGGGGGAGACCCAGTACTTC.

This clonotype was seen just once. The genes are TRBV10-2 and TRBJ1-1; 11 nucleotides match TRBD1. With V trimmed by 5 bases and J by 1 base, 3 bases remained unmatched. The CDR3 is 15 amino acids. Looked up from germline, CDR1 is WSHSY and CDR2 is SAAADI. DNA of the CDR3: TGCGCCAGCAGTAGGGGGACAGGGGGGAACACTGAAGCTTTCTTT. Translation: CASSRGTGGNTEAFF.

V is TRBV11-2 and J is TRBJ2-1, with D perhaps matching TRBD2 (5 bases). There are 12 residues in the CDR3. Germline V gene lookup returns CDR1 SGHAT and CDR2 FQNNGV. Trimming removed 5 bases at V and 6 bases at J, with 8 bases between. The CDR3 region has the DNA TGTGCCAGCAGCCCTCTAGCCAATGAGCAGTTCTTC. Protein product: CASSPLANEQFF.

In nucleotides, the CDR3 is TGTGCCAGCAGCTTAGCGTGGGTAGTAGAGACCCAGTACTTC. This codes for CASSLAWVVETQYF. The chain employs TRBV7-8 and TRBJ2-5; D call uncertain. Germline CDR1 and CDR2: SGHVS and FQNEAQ. The CDR3 is made up of 14 amino acids. V was shortened by 0 bases and J by 4 bases, with 9 bases between the two germline ends.

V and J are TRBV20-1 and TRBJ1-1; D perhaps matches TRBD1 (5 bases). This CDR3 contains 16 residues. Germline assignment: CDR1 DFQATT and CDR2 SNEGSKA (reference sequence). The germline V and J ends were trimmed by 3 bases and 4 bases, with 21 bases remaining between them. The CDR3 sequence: CSASISGGLGGTEAFF. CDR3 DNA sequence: TGCAGTGCTAGTATATCGGGAGGACTTGGGGGCACTGAAGCTTTCTTT.

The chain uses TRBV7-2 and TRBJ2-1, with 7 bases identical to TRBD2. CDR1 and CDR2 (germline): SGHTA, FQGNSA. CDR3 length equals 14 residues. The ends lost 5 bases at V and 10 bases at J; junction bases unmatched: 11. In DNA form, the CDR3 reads TGTGCCAGCAGCGGGTCGACTAGCCTCACCGAGCAGTTCTTC. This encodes CASSGSTSLTEQFF. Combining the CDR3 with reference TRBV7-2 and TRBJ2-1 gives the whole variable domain GAGVSQSPSNKVTEKGKDVELRCDPISGHTALYWYRQSLGQGLEFLIYFQGNSAPDKSGLPSDRFSAERTGGSVSTLTIQRTQQEDSAVYLCASSGSTSLTEQFFGPGTRLTVL.

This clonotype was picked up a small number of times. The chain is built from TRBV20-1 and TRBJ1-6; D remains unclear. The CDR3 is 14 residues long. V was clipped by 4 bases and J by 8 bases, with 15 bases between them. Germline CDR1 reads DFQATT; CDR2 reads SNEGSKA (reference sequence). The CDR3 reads CSAKYARVDSPLHF. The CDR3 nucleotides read TGCAGTGCTAAATACGCCCGCGTTGATTCACCCCTCCACTTT.

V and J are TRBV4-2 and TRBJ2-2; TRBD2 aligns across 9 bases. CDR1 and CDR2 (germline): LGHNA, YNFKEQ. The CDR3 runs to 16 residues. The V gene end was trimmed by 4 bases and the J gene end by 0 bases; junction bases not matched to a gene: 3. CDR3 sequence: CASSPSGGTNTGELFF. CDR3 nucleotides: TGTGCCAGCAGCCCAAGCGGGGGGACGAACACCGGGGAGCTGTTTTTT.

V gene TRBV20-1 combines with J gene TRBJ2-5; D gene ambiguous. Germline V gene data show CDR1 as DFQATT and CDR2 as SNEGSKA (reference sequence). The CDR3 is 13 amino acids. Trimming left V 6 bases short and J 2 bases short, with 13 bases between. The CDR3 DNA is TGCAGTGCACCTGACAACCGTCAAGAGACCCAGTACTTC. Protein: CSAPDNRQETQYF.

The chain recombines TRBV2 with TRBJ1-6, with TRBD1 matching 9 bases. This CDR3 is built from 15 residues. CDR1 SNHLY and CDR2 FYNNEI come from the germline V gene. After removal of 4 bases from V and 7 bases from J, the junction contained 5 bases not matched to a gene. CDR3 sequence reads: CASSGGQGPNSPLHF. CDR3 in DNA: TGTGCCAGCAGTGGAGGACAGGGGCCAAATTCACCCCTCCACTTT.